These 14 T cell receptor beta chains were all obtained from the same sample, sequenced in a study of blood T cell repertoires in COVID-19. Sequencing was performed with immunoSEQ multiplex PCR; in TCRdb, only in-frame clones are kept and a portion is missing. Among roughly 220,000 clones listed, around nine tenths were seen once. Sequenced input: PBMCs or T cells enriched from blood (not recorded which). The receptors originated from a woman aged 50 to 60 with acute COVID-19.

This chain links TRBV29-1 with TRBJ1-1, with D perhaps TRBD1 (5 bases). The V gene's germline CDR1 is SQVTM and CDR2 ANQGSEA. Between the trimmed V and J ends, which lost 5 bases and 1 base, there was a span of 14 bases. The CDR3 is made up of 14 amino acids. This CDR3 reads CSVYPRASNTEAFF. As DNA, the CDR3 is TGCAGCGTTTATCCCAGGGCGTCGAACACTGAAGCTTTCTTT.

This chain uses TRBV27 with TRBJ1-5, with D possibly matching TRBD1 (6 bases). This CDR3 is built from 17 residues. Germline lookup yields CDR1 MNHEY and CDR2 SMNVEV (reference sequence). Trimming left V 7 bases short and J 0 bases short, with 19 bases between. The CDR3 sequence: CASINAADRYSNQPQHF. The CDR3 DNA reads TGTGCCAGCATCAACGCGGCCGACAGGTATAGCAATCAGCCCCAGCATTTT.

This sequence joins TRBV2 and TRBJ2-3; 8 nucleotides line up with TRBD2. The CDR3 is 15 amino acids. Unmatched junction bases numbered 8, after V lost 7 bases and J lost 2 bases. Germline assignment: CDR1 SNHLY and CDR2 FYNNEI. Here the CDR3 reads CASTKTSAYTDTQYF. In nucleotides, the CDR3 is TGTGCCAGCACCAAGACTAGCGCCTACACAGATACGCAGTATTTT.

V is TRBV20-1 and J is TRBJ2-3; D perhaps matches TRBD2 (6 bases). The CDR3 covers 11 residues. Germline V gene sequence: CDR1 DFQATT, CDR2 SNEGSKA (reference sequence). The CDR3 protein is CRPGSADTQYF. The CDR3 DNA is TGCAGGCCCGGGAGTGCAGATACGCAGTATTTT.

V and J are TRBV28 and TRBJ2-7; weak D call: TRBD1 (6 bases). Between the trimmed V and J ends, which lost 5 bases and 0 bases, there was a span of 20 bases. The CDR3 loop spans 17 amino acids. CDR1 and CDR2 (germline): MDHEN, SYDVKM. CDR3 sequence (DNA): TGTGCCAGCAGTACCTATACCGGGACAAAGAGCTCCTACGAGCAGTACTTC. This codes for CASSTYTGTKSSYEQYF.

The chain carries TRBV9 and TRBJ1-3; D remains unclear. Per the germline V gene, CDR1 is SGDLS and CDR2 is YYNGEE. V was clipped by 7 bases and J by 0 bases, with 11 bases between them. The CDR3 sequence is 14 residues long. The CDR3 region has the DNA TGTGCCAGCTCGGGAGTTAACTCTGGAAACACCATATATTTT. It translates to CASSGVNSGNTIYF. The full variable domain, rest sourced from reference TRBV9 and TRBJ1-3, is DSGVTQTPKHLITATGQRVTLRCSPRSGDLSVYWYQQSLDQGLQFLIQYYNGEERAKGNILERFSAQQFPDLHSELNLSSLELGDSALYFCASSGVNSGNTIYFGEGSWLTVV.

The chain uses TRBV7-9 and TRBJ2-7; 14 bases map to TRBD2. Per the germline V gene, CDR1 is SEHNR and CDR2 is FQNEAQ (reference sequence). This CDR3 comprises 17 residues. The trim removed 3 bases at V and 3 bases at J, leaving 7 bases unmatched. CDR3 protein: CASSFGTSGGLLYEQYF. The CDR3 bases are TGTGCCAGCAGCTTTGGGACTAGCGGGGGTCTACTCTACGAGCAGTACTTC.

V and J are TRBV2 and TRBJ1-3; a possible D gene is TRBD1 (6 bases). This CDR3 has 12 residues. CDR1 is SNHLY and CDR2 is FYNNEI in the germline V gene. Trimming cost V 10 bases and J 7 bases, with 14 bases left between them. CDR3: CATADSSNTIYF. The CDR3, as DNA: TGTGCCACTGCGGACAGTTCGAACACCATATATTTT.

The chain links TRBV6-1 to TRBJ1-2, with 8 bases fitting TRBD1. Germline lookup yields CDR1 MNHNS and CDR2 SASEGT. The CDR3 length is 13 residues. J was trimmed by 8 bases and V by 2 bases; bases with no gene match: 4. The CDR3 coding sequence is TGTGCCAGCAGTGAACAGGGGGCAGACGGCTACACCTTC. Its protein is CASSEQGADGYTF.

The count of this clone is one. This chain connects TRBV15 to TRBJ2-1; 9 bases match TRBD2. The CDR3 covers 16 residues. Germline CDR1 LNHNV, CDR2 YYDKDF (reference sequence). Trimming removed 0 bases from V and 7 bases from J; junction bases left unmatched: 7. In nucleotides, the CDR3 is TGTGCCACCAGCAGAGACCGGGGTAGCGGGAGTAATGAGCAGTTCTTC. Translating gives CATSRDRGSGSNEQFF.

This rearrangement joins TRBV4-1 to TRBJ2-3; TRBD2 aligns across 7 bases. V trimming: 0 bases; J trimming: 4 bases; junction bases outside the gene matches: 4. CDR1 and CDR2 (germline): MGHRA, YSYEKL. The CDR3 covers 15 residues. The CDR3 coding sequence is TGCGCCAGCAGCCAAGATCGGGGGGTTTCAGATACGCAGTATTTT. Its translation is CASSQDRGVSDTQYF.

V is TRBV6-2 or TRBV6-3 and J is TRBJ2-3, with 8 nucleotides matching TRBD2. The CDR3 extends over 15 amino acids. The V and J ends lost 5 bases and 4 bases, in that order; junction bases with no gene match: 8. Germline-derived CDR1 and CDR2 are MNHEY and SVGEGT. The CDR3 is CASSTGTRVPDTQYF. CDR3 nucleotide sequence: TGTGCCAGCAGTACCGGGACTAGGGTTCCAGATACGCAGTATTTT.

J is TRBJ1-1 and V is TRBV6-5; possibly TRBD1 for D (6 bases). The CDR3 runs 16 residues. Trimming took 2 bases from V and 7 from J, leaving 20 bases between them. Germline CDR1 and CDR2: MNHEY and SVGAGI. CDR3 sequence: CASSYPGRGGAIEAFF. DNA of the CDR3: TGTGCCAGCAGTTACCCTGGAAGGGGGGGCGCAATTGAAGCTTTCTTT.

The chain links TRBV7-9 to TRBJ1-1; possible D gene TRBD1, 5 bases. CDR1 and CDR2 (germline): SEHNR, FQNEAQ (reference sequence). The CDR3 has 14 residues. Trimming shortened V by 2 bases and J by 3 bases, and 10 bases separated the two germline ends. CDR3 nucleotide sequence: TGTGCCAGCAGCTTAAACCAGGGTGACACTGAAGCTTTCTTT. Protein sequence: CASSLNQGDTEAFF.